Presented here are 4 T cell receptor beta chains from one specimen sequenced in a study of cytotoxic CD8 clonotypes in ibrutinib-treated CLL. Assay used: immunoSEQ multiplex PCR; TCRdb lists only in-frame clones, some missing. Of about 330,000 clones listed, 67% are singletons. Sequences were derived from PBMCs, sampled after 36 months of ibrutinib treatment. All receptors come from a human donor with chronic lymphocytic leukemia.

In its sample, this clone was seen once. The CDR3 DNA follows: TGTGCCAGCAGCGTAGGAACTGGCCCCCCCAGCGATACGCAGTATTTT. It encodes CASSVGTGPPSDTQYF. The rearrangement joins TRBV9 to TRBJ2-3, with D unresolved. Looked up from germline, CDR1 is SGDLS and CDR2 is YYNGEE. Trimming removed 0 bases at V and 6 bases at J, with 17 bases between. This CDR3 has 16 residues.

The chain's CDR3 is CASSLETPSYEQYF. As DNA, the CDR3 is TGTGCCAGCAGTTTAGAGACTCCATCCTACGAGCAGTACTTC. V is TRBV28 and J is TRBJ2-7; D call uncertain. CDR1 is MDHEN, CDR2 SYDVKM, per germline. The V gene lost 2 bases and the J gene lost 1 base, with 9 bases spanning the gap. CDR3 size: 14 residues.

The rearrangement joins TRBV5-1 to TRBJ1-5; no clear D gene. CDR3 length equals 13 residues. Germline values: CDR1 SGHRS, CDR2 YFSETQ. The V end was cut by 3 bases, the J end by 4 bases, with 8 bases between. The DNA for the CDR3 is TGCGCCAGCAGCTCCGAAGGGAATCAGCCCCAGCATTTT. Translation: CASSSEGNQPQHF.

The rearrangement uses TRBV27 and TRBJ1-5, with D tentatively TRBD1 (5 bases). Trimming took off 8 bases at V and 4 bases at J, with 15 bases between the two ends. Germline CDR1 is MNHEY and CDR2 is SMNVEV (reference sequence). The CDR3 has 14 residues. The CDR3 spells CASGRRGSNQPQHF. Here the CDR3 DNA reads TGTGCCAGCGGAAGGCGGGGCTCGAATCAGCCCCAGCATTTT.